This entry describes one TCR beta chain. This specimen comes from a study of blood T cell repertoires in COVID-19. Study as a whole: From the United States, Italy and Spain came samples of acute and convalescent COVID-19. PBMCs, B-cell-depleted T cells, or T cells were the source of the cDNA or gDNA that made up the material.

In the authors' workflow: Amplification from reference gene primers served as the basis for estimated nucleated cell counts. This table comes from immunoSEQ multiplex PCR, and its TCRdb copy is limited to in-frame clones, with some not included. Clone size and the V and J calls come from that table; the DNA yielded D and trimming. This table holds a few hundred thousand clones, about nine tenths found once. Individuals drawn from under 30 US areas were about 18 to 95 years old. The clonotype comes from a man in his late teens or twenties with acute COVID-19. Sequenced: PBMCs or T cells enriched from blood (not recorded which).

CDR3: CASSLGRQETQYF. In DNA, the CDR3 is TGCGCCAGCAGCTTGGGCAGGCAAGAGACCCAGTACTTC. This chain uses TRBV5-1 with TRBJ2-5; the D is unclear. Germline V gene sequence: CDR1 SGHRS, CDR2 YFSETQ. The CDR3 loop spans 13 amino acids. V lost 0 bases to trimming and J lost 2 bases, with 5 bases between them.